This note documents a single TCR beta chain sequence. In the source study's methods: Estimates of nucleated cell counts were drawn from the amplification of reference gene primers. Measured with immunoSEQ multiplex PCR; TCRdb has only the in-frame clones, and not every one. V and J calls and clone size are copied from that table; D and trimming were computed from the DNA. The sample includes approximately 160,000 clones, 90% to 95% of them seen just once. The Seattle patients joined while their infection was active and were tracked longitudinally afterward. The record originates from a study of blood T cell repertoires in COVID-19. In the study overall: Donors in the United States, Italy and Spain gave samples during acute or convalescent COVID-19. T cells, B-cell-depleted T cells, or PBMCs provided the cDNA or gDNA that served as material.

V was cut by 3 bases and J by 3 bases, with 12 bases left in between. This CDR3 has 14 residues. Germline V CDR1 and CDR2: SGDLS, YYNGEE. The sample consisted of peripheral blood. The sequence derives from a woman aged 55-69 years with COVID-19, enrolled during active disease. J is TRBJ1-2 and V is TRBV9; D is undetermined. The CDR3: CASSARRSDYGYTF. In DNA form, the CDR3 reads TGTGCCAGCAGCGCGAGAAGATCGGACTATGGCTACACCTTC.